This note documents a single TCR beta chain sequence. In the same sample, other DNA sequences code for this CDR3. This record belongs to a study of OX40 agonist ivuxolimab in advanced cancers. Profiling relied on immunoSEQ multiplex PCR, and the TCRdb table lists in-frame clones only, not all of them. The profile shows 110,000 or so clones, 91% of them singletons. Unmatched junction bases numbered 0, after V lost 2 bases and J lost 3 bases. CDR1 and CDR2 from the germline V gene are KGHSH and LQKENI. The CDR3 runs 13 residues. The sequencing used CD4+ or CD8+ T cells sorted from blood, collected in a trial of the OX40 agonist ivuxolimab. The sequence came from an adult with an advanced solid tumor such as melanoma, head and neck, liver or kidney cancer. This chain links TRBV18 with TRBJ1-2, with 7 bases fitting TRBD1. The CDR3 region has the DNA TGTGCCAGCTCACCAGGGACAGACTATGGCTACACCTTC. This gives the protein CASSPGTDYGYTF.